These T cell receptor beta chains were read from a single sample in a study of shared clonotypes between healthy human individuals. The method was immunoSEQ multiplex PCR; TCRdb's version includes in-frame clones alone and lacks a portion of them. The sample contains millions of clones, approximately 92% of which appear only once. The sample taken for sequencing was naive CD4+ T cells sorted from blood. The receptors here all came from a man aged 18 to 30 in good health. Each CDR3 is given with its conserved first and last residue. Fields, in order: D gene, clone size, J gene, V gene, CDR3 protein, CDR3 DNA. The D gene is left open where the match is weak. Size is omitted from some rows. Given values are once, few, many or a class for expanded clones.

D gene: .
clone size: once
J gene: TRBJ2-5
V gene: TRBV2
CDR3 protein: CASSGAKSYRETQYF
CDR3 DNA: TGTGCCAGCAGTGGGGCAAAATCCTACCGAGAGACCCAGTACTTC

D gene: .
clone size: .
J gene: TRBJ1-3
V gene: TRBV6-1
CDR3 protein: CASRTGNTIYF
CDR3 DNA: TGTGCCAGCAGGACTGGAAACACCATATATTTT

D gene: .
clone size: .
J gene: TRBJ2-7
V gene: TRBV10-3
CDR3 protein: CAISDFYEQYF
CDR3 DNA: TGTGCCATCAGTGACTTTTACGAGCAGTACTTC

D gene: .
clone size: .
J gene: TRBJ2-2
V gene: TRBV7-8
CDR3 protein: CASSPRGELFF
CDR3 DNA: TGTGCCAGCAGTCCCAGGGGGGAGCTGTTTTTT

D gene: .
clone size: .
J gene: TRBJ2-7
V gene: TRBV29-1
CDR3 protein: CSVRHRAPYEQYF
CDR3 DNA: TGCAGCGTTCGCCACAGGGCCCCCTACGAGCAGTACTTC

D gene: .
clone size: .
J gene: TRBJ1-3
V gene: TRBV25-1
CDR3 protein: CASSAHKISGNTIYF
CDR3 DNA: TGTGCCAGCAGTGCCCACAAGATCTCTGGAAACACCATATATTTT

D gene: TRBD1
clone size: .
J gene: TRBJ1-5
V gene: TRBV4-1
CDR3 protein: CASSQWGQGNQPQHF
CDR3 DNA: TGCGCCAGCAGCCAATGGGGACAGGGCAATCAGCCCCAGCATTTT

D gene: .
clone size: .
J gene: TRBJ2-3
V gene: TRBV27
CDR3 protein: CASSLLTGNTQYF
CDR3 DNA: TGTGCCAGCAGTTTATTGACAGGAAATACGCAGTATTTT

D gene: .
clone size: .
J gene: TRBJ2-3
V gene: TRBV12-2
CDR3 protein: CASRLARRASTDTQYF
CDR3 DNA: TGTGCAAGTCGCTTAGCCCGCAGAGCAAGCACAGATACGCAGTATTTT

D gene: .
clone size: .
J gene: TRBJ2-1
V gene: TRBV4-3
CDR3 protein: CASSPITFSYNEQFF
CDR3 DNA: TGCGCCAGCAGCCCCATCACTTTCTCCTACAATGAGCAGTTCTTC

D gene: .
clone size: .
J gene: TRBJ1-1
V gene: TRBV9
CDR3 protein: CASSEDSLSYTEAFF
CDR3 DNA: TGTGCCAGCAGCGAGGACAGCCTTTCTTACACTGAAGCTTTCTTT

D gene: TRBD2
clone size: .
J gene: TRBJ2-1
V gene: TRBV7-2
CDR3 protein: CASSLASGGKNNEQFF
CDR3 DNA: TGTGCCAGCAGCTTAGCTAGCGGGGGGAAAAACAATGAGCAGTTCTTC

D gene: TRBD1
clone size: .
J gene: TRBJ1-2
V gene: TRBV6-6
CDR3 protein: CASSAGQGLYGYTF
CDR3 DNA: TGTGCCAGCAGTGCGGGACAGGGGCTGTATGGCTACACCTTC

D gene: .
clone size: .
J gene: TRBJ2-1
V gene: TRBV6-6
CDR3 protein: CASSYGLAAYNEQFF
CDR3 DNA: TGTGCCAGCAGTTACGGGCTAGCCGCCTACAATGAGCAGTTCTTC

D gene: TRBD1
clone size: .
J gene: TRBJ2-7
V gene: TRBV19
CDR3 protein: CASSSTSWDRVPYEQYF
CDR3 DNA: TGTGCCAGTAGTAGTACATCGTGGGACAGGGTACCCTACGAGCAGTACTTC

D gene: .
clone size: once
J gene: TRBJ2-3
V gene: TRBV5-1
CDR3 protein: CASTREGVTDTQYF
CDR3 DNA: TGCGCCAGCACCCGAGAGGGGGTGACAGATACGCAGTATTTT

D gene: .
clone size: .
J gene: TRBJ1-5
V gene: TRBV7-5
CDR3 protein: CARSFKGSRNQPQHF
CDR3 DNA: TGTGCCAGAAGCTTCAAGGGTAGCCGGAATCAGCCCCAGCATTTT

D gene: TRBD1
clone size: .
J gene: TRBJ1-5
V gene: TRBV18
CDR3 protein: CASSAGQAAQPQHF
CDR3 DNA: TGTGCCAGCTCAGCGGGACAGGCGGCCCAGCCCCAGCATTTT

D gene: TRBD1
clone size: .
J gene: TRBJ1-5
V gene: TRBV10-3
CDR3 protein: CAIRGTENQPQHF
CDR3 DNA: TGTGCCATCAGGGGGACAGAAAATCAGCCCCAGCATTTT

D gene: .
clone size: .
J gene: TRBJ2-7
V gene: TRBV7-2
CDR3 protein: CASSTRPAYEQYF
CDR3 DNA: TGTGCCAGCAGTACGAGACCTGCTTACGAGCAGTACTTC

D gene: .
clone size: .
J gene: TRBJ1-6
V gene: TRBV28
CDR3 protein: CASGSSYNSPLHF
CDR3 DNA: TGTGCCAGCGGTAGCTCCTATAATTCACCCCTCCACTTT

D gene: .
clone size: .
J gene: TRBJ2-7
V gene: TRBV6-1
CDR3 protein: CASSPGRYEQYF
CDR3 DNA: TGTGCCAGCAGCCCCGGACGCTACGAGCAGTACTTC

D gene: .
clone size: few
J gene: TRBJ1-6
V gene: TRBV27
CDR3 protein: CASSFRRDNSPLHF
CDR3 DNA: TGTGCCAGCAGTTTCAGAAGGGATAATTCACCCCTCCACTTT

D gene: .
clone size: .
J gene: TRBJ2-3
V gene: TRBV9
CDR3 protein: CASSVEEVRGLRTDTQYF
CDR3 DNA: TGTGCCAGCAGCGTAGAGGAGGTTCGGGGGCTCCGCACAGATACGCAGTATTTT

D gene: .
clone size: once
J gene: TRBJ1-1
V gene: TRBV4-1
CDR3 protein: CASSQVGGNTEAFF
CDR3 DNA: TGCGCCAGCAGCCAAGTGGGGGGGAACACTGAAGCTTTCTTT

D gene: .
clone size: .
J gene: TRBJ1-3
V gene: TRBV11-2
CDR3 protein: CASSFGEGNTIYF
CDR3 DNA: TGTGCCAGCAGCTTTGGCGAAGGAAACACCATATATTTT

D gene: .
clone size: .
J gene: TRBJ2-1
V gene: TRBV25-1
CDR3 protein: CASSASVSSYNEQFF
CDR3 DNA: TGTGCCAGCAGTGCTAGCGTCAGCTCCTACAATGAGCAGTTCTTC

D gene: .
clone size: .
J gene: TRBJ2-1
V gene: TRBV6-1
CDR3 protein: CASSDGHSYNEQFF
CDR3 DNA: TGTGCCAGCAGCGATGGTCACTCCTACAATGAGCAGTTCTTC

D gene: TRBD1
clone size: .
J gene: TRBJ1-4
V gene: TRBV7-2
CDR3 protein: CASSPRDRSNEKLFF
CDR3 DNA: TGTGCCAGCAGCCCCCGGGACAGATCTAATGAAAAACTGTTTTTT

D gene: .
clone size: .
J gene: TRBJ2-2
V gene: TRBV7-9
CDR3 protein: CASSLVRPKAPDTGELFF
CDR3 DNA: TGTGCCAGCAGCTTAGTGAGGCCCAAAGCCCCGGACACCGGGGAGCTGTTTTTT

D gene: .
clone size: .
J gene: TRBJ1-2
V gene: TRBV28
CDR3 protein: CASSLPYGYTF
CDR3 DNA: TGTGCCAGCAGTCTCCCTTATGGCTACACCTTC

D gene: .
clone size: .
J gene: TRBJ2-7
V gene: TRBV5-1
CDR3 protein: CASSHEGGGNEQYF
CDR3 DNA: TGCGCCAGCAGCCACGAAGGAGGGGGCAACGAGCAGTACTTC

D gene: .
clone size: .
J gene: TRBJ2-7
V gene: TRBV11-2
CDR3 protein: CASSSHGDTISYEQYF
CDR3 DNA: TGTGCCAGCAGCTCGCATGGGGACACGATCTCCTACGAGCAGTACTTC

D gene: .
clone size: .
J gene: TRBJ2-3
V gene: TRBV30
CDR3 protein: CAWTGLSTDTQYF
CDR3 DNA: TGTGCCTGGACAGGATTAAGCACAGATACGCAGTATTTT

D gene: .
clone size: .
J gene: TRBJ2-5
V gene: TRBV2
CDR3 protein: CASSEPRGIPETQYF
CDR3 DNA: TGTGCCAGCAGTGAACCGCGCGGGATTCCAGAGACCCAGTACTTC

D gene: .
clone size: .
J gene: TRBJ2-2
V gene: TRBV6-5
CDR3 protein: CASRQTGEGAGELFF
CDR3 DNA: TGTGCCAGCAGGCAGACAGGGGAGGGGGCCGGGGAGCTGTTTTTT

D gene: .
clone size: .
J gene: TRBJ1-4
V gene: TRBV18
CDR3 protein: CASSGQGRNEKLFF
CDR3 DNA: TGTGCCAGCTCGGGTCAGGGAAGGAATGAAAAACTGTTTTTT

D gene: TRBD1
clone size: .
J gene: TRBJ1-1
V gene: TRBV5-4
CDR3 protein: CASSLAPTGGNTEAFF
CDR3 DNA: TGTGCCAGCAGCTTGGCCCCGACAGGGGGCAACACTGAAGCTTTCTTT

D gene: TRBD2
clone size: .
J gene: TRBJ2-5
V gene: TRBV9
CDR3 protein: CASSLEAGTRQETQYF
CDR3 DNA: TGTGCCAGCAGCTTAGAAGCCGGGACTAGGCAAGAGACCCAGTACTTC

D gene: .
clone size: .
J gene: TRBJ2-7
V gene: TRBV2
CDR3 protein: CASSIGRGASYEQYF
CDR3 DNA: TGTGCCAGCAGTATCGGTCGCGGGGCGTCGTACGAGCAGTACTTC

D gene: TRBD1
clone size: .
J gene: TRBJ1-5
V gene: TRBV30
CDR3 protein: CAWSDRGSNQPQHF
CDR3 DNA: TGTGCCTGGAGCGACAGGGGGAGCAATCAGCCCCAGCATTTT

D gene: .
clone size: .
J gene: TRBJ2-3
V gene: TRBV15
CDR3 protein: CATTALLGTDTQYF
CDR3 DNA: TGTGCCACCACCGCCCTCTTGGGGACAGATACGCAGTATTTT

D gene: .
clone size: .
J gene: TRBJ1-4
V gene: TRBV6-1
CDR3 protein: CASSEALGGYLKLFF
CDR3 DNA: TGTGCCAGCAGTGAAGCGCTGGGGGGATACCTAAAACTGTTTTTT

D gene: TRBD2
clone size: .
J gene: TRBJ2-1
V gene: TRBV7-9
CDR3 protein: CASSLSVAGDNEQFF
CDR3 DNA: TGTGCCAGCAGCTTATCAGTAGCGGGGGACAATGAGCAGTTCTTC

D gene: .
clone size: .
J gene: TRBJ2-3
V gene: TRBV6-7
CDR3 protein: CASLPGQDTQYF
CDR3 DNA: TGTGCCAGCCTCCCAGGTCAGGATACGCAGTATTTT

D gene: .
clone size: .
J gene: TRBJ1-1
V gene: TRBV5-6
CDR3 protein: CASSPLNKGTEAFF
CDR3 DNA: TGTGCCAGCAGCCCCCTAAATAAAGGCACTGAAGCTTTCTTT

D gene: .
clone size: .
J gene: TRBJ2-6
V gene: TRBV28
CDR3 protein: CASSGWGSGANVLTF
CDR3 DNA: TGTGCCAGCAGTGGGTGGGGCTCTGGGGCCAACGTCCTGACTTTC

D gene: .
clone size: .
J gene: TRBJ2-3
V gene: TRBV4-1
CDR3 protein: CASSQDKSKQRSADTQYF
CDR3 DNA: TGCGCCAGCAGCCAAGATAAGTCCAAGCAAAGGTCTGCAGATACGCAGTATTTT

D gene: .
clone size: .
J gene: TRBJ1-5
V gene: TRBV30
CDR3 protein: CAFGGVKGNSNQPQHF
CDR3 DNA: TGTGCCTTTGGAGGGGTAAAGGGAAATAGCAATCAGCCCCAGCATTTT

D gene: .
clone size: .
J gene: TRBJ2-7
V gene: TRBV6-1
CDR3 protein: CASRAARGSSYEQYF
CDR3 DNA: TGTGCCAGCAGGGCGGCCAGGGGAAGCTCCTACGAGCAGTACTTC

D gene: .
clone size: .
J gene: TRBJ1-1
V gene: TRBV12-5
CDR3 protein: CASGFLPLTARAFF
CDR3 DNA: TGTGCTAGTGGTTTCCTCCCCCTCACAGCAAGAGCTTTCTTT

D gene: TRBD1
clone size: once
J gene: TRBJ2-7
V gene: TRBV6-5
CDR3 protein: CASSSRTGASYEQYF
CDR3 DNA: TGTGCCAGCAGTTCTCGGACAGGGGCATCCTACGAGCAGTACTTC

D gene: .
clone size: few
J gene: TRBJ2-7
V gene: TRBV10-1
CDR3 protein: CASSDLSGSYEQYF
CDR3 DNA: TGCGCCAGCAGTGATTTATCGGGCTCCTACGAGCAGTACTTC

D gene: .
clone size: .
J gene: TRBJ2-1
V gene: TRBV12-5
CDR3 protein: CASGFSPSADSYNEQFF
CDR3 DNA: TGTGCTAGTGGTTTTTCCCCTAGCGCCGACTCCTACAATGAGCAGTTCTTC

D gene: TRBD1
clone size: .
J gene: TRBJ1-1
V gene: TRBV2
CDR3 protein: CASRDQGAGTEAFF
CDR3 DNA: TGTGCCAGCAGAGACCAGGGGGCCGGGACTGAAGCTTTCTTT

D gene: .
clone size: .
J gene: TRBJ2-2
V gene: TRBV19
CDR3 protein: CASSITGWNTGELFF
CDR3 DNA: TGTGCCAGTAGTATTACAGGGTGGAACACCGGGGAGCTGTTTTTT

D gene: .
clone size: .
J gene: TRBJ2-5
V gene: TRBV2
CDR3 protein: CASSVDAQETQYF
CDR3 DNA: TGTGCCAGCAGTGTCGATGCCCAAGAGACCCAGTACTTC

D gene: .
clone size: .
J gene: TRBJ1-5
V gene: TRBV28
CDR3 protein: CASSQDSNQPQHF
CDR3 DNA: TGTGCCAGCAGTCAAGATAGCAATCAGCCCCAGCATTTT

D gene: TRBD2
clone size: once
J gene: TRBJ2-2
V gene: TRBV5-1
CDR3 protein: CASSPMGLAGGELFF
CDR3 DNA: TGCGCCAGCAGCCCCATGGGACTAGCTGGCGGGGAGCTGTTTTTT

D gene: .
clone size: .
J gene: TRBJ2-3
V gene: TRBV7-7
CDR3 protein: CASSLGGATDTQYF
CDR3 DNA: TGTGCTAGCAGCTTAGGGGGGGCGACAGATACGCAGTATTTT